This TCR beta chain was obtained from a study of cytomegalovirus exposure and HLA in healthy donors. The study, taken as a whole, reports: Over 15,000 TCR beta sequences were associated with HLA alleles at 0.05 false discovery rate in a later analysis. Confirmation was obtained in vitro that a few CMV-associated chains are specific for CMV antigens. The likely origin of a cluster of highly shared sequence variants was a sequencing artifact.

PCR involved 60 Vbeta and 13 Jbeta primers. Clones were read by immunoSEQ multiplex PCR, and TCRdb kept only the in-frame ones, dropping some. The sample features around 100,000 clones, with under 0.7% in its top ten. On this clone itself: Its antigen remains unknown.

The sequencing sample was made of PBMCs. This sequence originates from a man aged 50-59 years in good health and CMV-seronegative.

The CDR3 reads CASKITGDTEAFF. CDR3 DNA sequence: TGTGCCAGCAAAATTACAGGGGACACTGAAGCTTTCTTT. V and J are TRBV6-5 and TRBJ1-1; 7 nucleotides align to TRBD1. The germline V gene encodes CDR1 MNHEY and CDR2 SVGAGI. V lost 7 bases, J lost 3 bases, and 5 bases stayed unmatched. The CDR3 consists of 13 residues.